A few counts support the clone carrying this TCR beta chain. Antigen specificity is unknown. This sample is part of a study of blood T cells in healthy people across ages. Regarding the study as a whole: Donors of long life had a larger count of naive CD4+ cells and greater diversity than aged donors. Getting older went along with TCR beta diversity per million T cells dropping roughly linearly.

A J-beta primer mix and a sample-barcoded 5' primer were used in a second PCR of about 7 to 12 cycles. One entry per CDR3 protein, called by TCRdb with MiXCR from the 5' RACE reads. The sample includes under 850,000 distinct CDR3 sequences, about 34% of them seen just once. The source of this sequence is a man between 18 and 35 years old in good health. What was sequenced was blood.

CDR3 DNA: TGTGCCATCAGTGAGCCCGGCGGACAGCCCCAGCATTTT. Protein: CAISEPGGQPQHF. The chain uses TRBV10-3 and TRBJ1-5; D is unresolved. The V gene's germline CDR1 is ENHRY and CDR2 SYGVKD. The V end lost 2 bases, the J end lost 7 bases, and 9 bases lay between the germline ends. This CDR3 has 13 amino acids.